The 23 T cell receptor beta chains given below trace back to one sample, sequenced in a study of tissue T cells after allogeneic stem cell transplantation. Libraries were prepared by immunoSEQ multiplex PCR; TCRdb keeps only in-frame clonotypes and omits some of them. Counted here are about 50,000 clones, 73% occurring once; the ten biggest clones make up about 0.7%. Sequenced input: sorted cells pooled from one or two spleens. The receptors originated from a pool of C57BL/6 mice in good health.

This clone was detected only a few times. Germline and genes here are mouse. The read terminates 1 residue ahead of where the CDR3 ends, so the germline J gene completes it. This chain uses TRBV13-3 with TRBJ1-2; perhaps TRBD1 as D (5 bases). The CDR3 runs 12 residues. Germline-derived CDR1 and CDR2 are NNHDY and SYVADS. Trimming shortened V by 5 bases and J by 4 bases, and 9 bases separated the two germline ends. The chain's CDR3 is CASRRQLSDYTF. The sequenced CDR3 bases are TGTGCCAGCAGGAGACAGCTCTCCGACTACACC.

Turning to this clone: The gene names given are mouse names. With the read ending 1 residue before the CDR3 end, the germline J gene is used to fill in that end. Different DNA sequences within this sample yield the same CDR3. The chain has TRBV20 and TRBJ1-4; 10 bases map to TRBD1. This CDR3 is built from 14 residues. From germline, CDR1 is GFQATS and CDR2 STVNSAI. J lost 7 bases, V lost 3 bases, and 5 bases had no gene match. The sequenced part of the CDR3 DNA is TGTGGTGCTAGAGGGGACAGGGGAGGCGAAAGATTATTT. Translation: CGARGDRGGERLF. The whole CDR3 reads CGARGDRGGERLFF.

This clone has just a few counts. Mouse gene names and germline throughout. The read terminates 1 residue ahead of where the CDR3 ends, so the germline J gene completes it. V and J are TRBV3 and TRBJ1-4; 10 bases map to TRBD1. The V and J ends lost 3 bases and 4 bases, in that order; junction bases with no gene match: 2. Germline CDR1 and CDR2: SNHLY and FYNGKV (reference sequence). The CDR3 spans 15 residues. Incomplete CDR3 DNA: TGTGCCAGCAGCTTGCGGACAGGGGGCAACGAAAGATTATTT. Its protein product is CASSLRTGGNERLF. The whole CDR3 region reads CASSLRTGGNERLFF.

Concerning this clone: Gene names are the mouse ones. From the germline J gene comes the end of the CDR3, since the read stops 1 residue before it. The chain is built from TRBV19 and TRBJ1-1; 7 bases agree with TRBD1. CDR1 FNHDT and CDR2 SITEND come from the germline V gene (reference sequence). The CDR3 runs 11 residues. After removal of 6 bases from V and 7 bases from J, the junction contained 3 bases not matched to a gene. The CDR3 bases that were read are TGTGCCAGCACCCCAGGGGGAGAAGTCTTC. This gives the protein CASTPGGEVF. The CDR3, in full, reads CASTPGGEVFF.

Comment on this clone: The genes and germline here are from mouse. Coverage ceases 1 residue before the CDR3 finishes, and the germline J gene fills in the end. The V gene is TRBV16, the J gene TRBJ2-5, with 10 nucleotides matching TRBD2. Germline CDR1 reads SGHSA; CDR2 reads FRNQAP. There are 15 residues in the CDR3. The junction had 3 bases not matched to a gene; V was cut back by 1 base and J by 5 bases. The part of the CDR3 DNA that was read is TGTGCAAGCAGCTTAGCTGGGGGGGCGCGAGACACCCAGTAC. It translates to CASSLAGGARDTQY. The entire CDR3 sequence reads CASSLAGGARDTQYF.

Comments on this clone: Mouse gene names apply. The read halts 1 residue ahead of the CDR3 end, with the missing end drawn from the germline J gene. The rearrangement uses TRBV1 and TRBJ2-5; no reliable D call. The length of the CDR3 is 11 residues. V was cut by 0 bases and J by 6 bases, with 1 base left in between. The germline V gene has CDR1 NSQYPW and CDR2 LRSPGD (reference sequence). CDR3 DNA (partial): TGCACCTGCAGTGCAGATGACACCCAGTAC. Its translation is CTCSADDTQY. From start to end, the CDR3 is CTCSADDTQYF. Full variable domain (missing parts from reference TRBV1 and TRBJ2-5): VTLLEQNPRWRLVPRGQAVNLRCILKNSQYPWMSWYQQDLQKQLQWLFTLRSPGDKEVKSLPGADYLATRVTDTELRLQVANMSQGRTLYCTCSADDTQYFGPGTRLLVL.

About this clone itself: The genes and germline here are from mouse. The read comes to an end 1 residue before the CDR3 does, leaving the germline J gene to fill in the end. The chain couples TRBV13-1 to TRBJ1-1; possibly TRBD1 for D (6 bases). Trimming removed 3 bases from V and 5 bases from J, with 8 bases in between. CDR3 size: 12 residues. CDR1 and CDR2 from the germline V gene are NSHNY and SYGAGN. CDR3 region: CASSAGQTEVFF. The sequenced CDR3 bases are TGTGCCAGCAGTGCGGGACAAACAGAAGTCTTC.

With respect to this clone: Mouse names are used for the genes. The CDR3 goes on 1 residue after the read ends, and that part is filled in from the germline J gene. The chain has TRBV13-1 and TRBJ2-1; 8 bases match TRBD2. Germline V gene lookup returns CDR1 NSHNY and CDR2 SYGAGN. With 5 bases clipped from V and 7 bases from J, the junction kept 2 bases outside the gene matches. The CDR3 spans 12 residues. Partial CDR3 DNA: TGTGCCAGCAGCCCTGGGGGGGCTGAGCAGTTC. This translates into CASSPGGAEQF. The full CDR3 protein is CASSPGGAEQFF.

As regards this clone: The germline and genes are mouse ones. The sequenced fragment ends 1 residue before the CDR3 boundary, so the rest is inferred from the germline J gene. This rearrangement joins TRBV5 to TRBJ2-3, with D perhaps TRBD1 (5 bases). Germline CDR1 reads LGHNA; CDR2 reads YNLKQL (reference sequence). The CDR3 has 15 amino acids. V shed 0 bases and J shed 4 bases, with 11 bases lying between them. The CDR3 sequence is CASSQDPAGPETLYF. The CDR3 bases that were read are TGTGCCAGCAGCCAAGATCCTGCAGGGCCAGAAACGCTGTAT.

Note on this clone: Gene labels here are mouse ones. Sequencing ends 1 residue short of the CDR3 end; the germline J gene provides the rest. The chain employs TRBV23 and TRBJ1-6; the table calls TRBD1, which could not be checked here. TRBJ1-6 is designated an ORF whose function remains uncertain. From germline, CDR1 is KGHTA and CDR2 FQNQQP. The CDR3 length is 13 residues. The CDR3: CSSSLQSNSPLYF. CDR3 bases read: TGCTCCAGCAGTCTCCAATCTAATTCGCCCCTCTAC.

Of note for this clone: Gene names are the mouse ones. Read coverage stops 1 residue before the CDR3 terminus; the germline J gene supplies the remainder. The chain couples TRBV13-1 to TRBJ2-5, with 11 bases that match TRBD2. The CDR3 spans 16 residues. V shed 4 bases and J 0 bases; nucleotides not matched to a gene: 4. Germline values: CDR1 NSHNY, CDR2 SYGAGN. CDR3 DNA, as far as it was read: TGTGCCAGCAGTTTGACTGGGGGGGGGAACCAAGACACCCAGTAC. Protein sequence: CASSLTGGGNQDTQY. The whole CDR3 region reads CASSLTGGGNQDTQYF.

By share, this clone ranks as medium-sized. Gene names denote mouse genes. The read ends 1 residue before the CDR3 terminus; that terminus is restored from the germline J gene. The chain is built from TRBV3 and TRBJ1-3; D unresolved. Germline V gene lookup returns CDR1 SNHLY and CDR2 FYNGKV (reference sequence). V lost 1 base and J lost 0, with 4 bases in between. CDR3 length equals 14 residues. Incomplete CDR3 DNA: TGTGCCAGCAGCTTAGTCAATTCTGGAAATACGCTCTAT. Translated: CASSLVNSGNTLY. The whole CDR3 protein reads CASSLVNSGNTLYF.

Worth noting for this clone: Gene labels here are mouse ones. The read is 1 residue too short to cover the CDR3 end, so that end is filled in from the germline J gene. The chain links TRBV26 to TRBJ2-4, with unresolved D. The CDR3 extends over 12 amino acids. Germline-derived CDR1 and CDR2 are KGHPV and FQNQEV (reference sequence). V was shortened by 0 bases and J by 6 bases, with 4 bases between the two germline ends. The CDR3 is CASSLSKNTLYF. The part of the CDR3 DNA that was read is TGTGCCAGCAGTCTGTCGAAGAACACCTTGTAC.

This clone came up a few times. Any gene name here is a mouse gene name. From the germline J gene comes the end of the CDR3, since the read stops 1 residue before it. The rearrangement joins TRBV4 to TRBJ1-2; D remains ambiguous. Trimming took off 3 bases at V and 0 bases at J, with 5 bases between the two ends. This CDR3 spans 13 amino acids. Germline-derived CDR1 and CDR2 are LGHDT and YNNKQL (reference sequence). The DNA read from the CDR3 is TGTGCCAGCAGCTACGGTGCAAACTCCGACTACACC. This translates into CASSYGANSDYT. In full, the CDR3 is CASSYGANSDYTF.

This clone has more than one count but fewer than ten. The genes and germline here are from mouse. The read terminates 1 residue ahead of where the CDR3 ends, so the germline J gene completes it. The chain joins TRBV2 to TRBJ1-5, with 9 bases fitting TRBD1. Germline V CDR1 and CDR2: LGHNA, YSYQKL. V dropped 4 bases and J dropped 1; count of bases not matched to a gene: 2. The CDR3 spans 15 residues. CDR3 region: CASSPGTGNNQAPLF. CDR3 DNA, as far as it was read: TGTGCCAGCAGCCCCGGGACAGGGAACAACCAGGCTCCGCTT. Using reference TRBV2 and TRBJ1-5 for the parts outside the CDR3, the full variable domain is DPKIIQKPKYLVAVTGSEKILICEQYLGHNAMYWYRQSAKKPLEFMFSYSYQKLMDNQTASSRFQPQSSKKNHLDLQITALKPDDSATYFCASSPGTGNNQAPLFGEGTRLSVL.

This clone was found once. The germline and genes are mouse ones. The read gets to within 1 residue of the CDR3 end, and the germline J gene fills in the rest. The chain carries TRBV5 and TRBJ1-3; 9 bases align to TRBD1. V lost 4 bases, J lost 0 bases, and 1 base stayed unmatched. The CDR3 consists of 15 residues. The germline V gene encodes CDR1 LGHNA and CDR2 YNLKQL (reference sequence). CDR3 bases read: TGTGCCAGCAGCCCGACAGGGGGTTCTGGAAATACGCTCTAT. This codes for CASSPTGGSGNTLY. The whole CDR3 sequence is CASSPTGGSGNTLYF.

Comments on this clone: The gene names given are mouse names. Partial CDR3 DNA: TGTGCCAGCAGCTTAGAGGGGGGGAGCTCCTATGAACAGTAC. As protein: CASSLEGGSSYEQY. The CDR3 as a whole reads CASSLEGGSSYEQYF. The chain carries TRBV3 and TRBJ2-7, with D possibly matching TRBD2 (7 bases). The CDR3 is cut off 1 residue early in the read; its end comes from the germline J gene. In germline, CDR1 is SNHLY, CDR2 FYNGKV (reference sequence). Deletions cut 1 base from V and 0 bases from J, with 10 bases between. CDR3 size: 15 residues.

In regard to this clone: Genes and germline are mouse. The CDR3 end falls 1 residue outside the read, so it is completed with the germline J gene. This rearrangement joins TRBV26 to TRBJ2-2; D is unclear. From germline, CDR1 is KGHPV and CDR2 FQNQEV (reference sequence). CDR3 length: 16 residues. Deletions cut 0 bases from V and 0 bases from J, with 8 bases between. The CDR3 sequence: CASSLSSGANTGQLYF. The sequenced CDR3 bases are TGTGCCAGCAGTCTGTCCTCAGGAGCAAACACCGGGCAGCTCTAC. The variable domain in full, with the rest retrieved from reference TRBV26 and TRBJ2-2, is NSKVIQTPRYLVKGQGQKAKMRCIPEKGHPVVFWYQQNKNNEFKFLINFQNQEVLQQIDMTEKRFSAECPSNSPCSLEIQSSEAGDSALYLCASSLSSGANTGQLYFGEGSKLTVL.

Worth noting for this clone: These gene names are mouse names. CDR3 DNA (partial): TGTGGTGCTAGTACAGGGCGGAATTCGCCCCTCTAC. This codes for CGASTGRNSPLY. The CDR3 in its entirety is CGASTGRNSPLYF. The chain joins TRBV20 to TRBJ1-6; TRBD1 might be the D (6 bases). The sequenced fragment ends 1 residue before the CDR3 boundary, so the rest is inferred from the germline J gene. TRBJ1-6 is given ORF status, its function remaining uncertain. The germline V gene has CDR1 GFQATS and CDR2 STVNSAI. The CDR3 runs 13 residues. Deletions cut 3 bases from V and 7 bases from J, with 10 bases between.

Remarks on this clone: The junction does not match germline at one end; this may be a read error. Here the gene names and germline are mouse. The read comes to an end 1 residue before the CDR3 does, leaving the germline J gene to fill in the end. The rearrangement uses TRBV14 and TRBJ2-7; perhaps TRBD2 as D (5 bases). The germline CDR1 and CDR2 sequences are SGHDT and FRDEAV. The CDR3 length is 14 residues. This CDR3 reads CASRFWVSSYEQYF. The part of the CDR3 DNA that was read is TGTGCCAGCAGGTTCTGGGTGAGCTCCTATGAACAGTAC.

Comments on this clone: Mouse germline and gene names are used. The CDR3 end falls 1 residue outside the read, so it is completed with the germline J gene. V and J are TRBV1 and TRBJ1-2, with 7 bases lining up with TRBD1. The CDR3 consists of 15 residues. The germline V gene encodes CDR1 NSQYPW and CDR2 LRSPGD (reference sequence). Trimming took 1 base from V and 0 from J; bases not matched to a gene: 2. The CDR3 here is CTCSAGQGANSDYTF. Incomplete CDR3 DNA: TGCACCTGCAGTGCAGGACAGGGTGCAAACTCCGACTACACC.

To note about this clone: All gene names here are mouse names. The read finishes 1 residue shy of the CDR3 end, and the germline J gene is used to complete it. The V gene is TRBV3, the J gene TRBJ2-3, with D perhaps TRBD1 or TRBD2 (6 bases each). V lost 1 base to trimming and J lost 3 bases, with 8 bases between them. The CDR3 loop spans 14 amino acids. The germline CDR1 and CDR2 sequences are SNHLY and FYNGKV (reference sequence). The covered CDR3 bases are TGTGCCAGCAGCTTAGGGGGGCGCGCAGAAACGCTGTAT. Translating gives CASSLGGRAETLY. In full, the CDR3 reads CASSLGGRAETLYF.

As concerns this clone: Mouse names are used for the genes. With the read ending 1 residue before the CDR3 end, the germline J gene is used to fill in that end. The V and J genes are TRBV29 and TRBJ2-1; TRBD2 matches at 7 bases. Germline values: CDR1 MSHET, CDR2 SYDVDS. The CDR3 loop spans 13 amino acids. V lost 8 bases to trimming and J lost 3 bases; unmatched junction nucleotides: 4. The DNA read from the CDR3 is TGTGCTAGCCCGCGGGGGGGCTATGCTGAGCAGTTC. Translation gives CASPRGGYAEQF. The CDR3, in full, reads CASPRGGYAEQFF.